This TCR beta chain was sequenced in a study of untreated major depressive disorder. V lost 10 bases and J 4 bases, leaving 20 bases between the germline ends. CDR3 length: 14 residues. CDR1 and CDR2 from the germline V gene are LNHDA and SQIVND (reference sequence). Details on this clone: The antigen remains unidentified.

The method was immunoSEQ multiplex PCR; TCRdb's version includes in-frame clones alone and lacks a portion of them. Of almost 20,000 clones listed, 85% to 90% were seen once; the top ten hold roughly 0.82%. Overall study results and limits: Only three preselected Vbeta families were compared in sequencing.

The source material was CD4+ T cells from PBMCs. V and J are TRBV19 and TRBJ2-7; D not resolved. This sequence originates from a woman aged 25 to 45 in good health. CDR3 sequence: CANHRWIGRYEQYF. The CDR3 DNA reads TGTGCCAACCACCGTTGGATAGGAAGGTACGAGCAGTACTTC.